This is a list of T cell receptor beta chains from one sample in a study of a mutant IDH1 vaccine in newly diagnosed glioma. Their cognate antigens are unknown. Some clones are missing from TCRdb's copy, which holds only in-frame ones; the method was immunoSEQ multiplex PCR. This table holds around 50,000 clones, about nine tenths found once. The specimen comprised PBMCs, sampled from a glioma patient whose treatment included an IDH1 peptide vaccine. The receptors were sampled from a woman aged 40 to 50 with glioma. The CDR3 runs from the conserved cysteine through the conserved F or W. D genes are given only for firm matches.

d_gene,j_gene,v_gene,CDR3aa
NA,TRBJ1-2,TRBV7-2,CASSPDPGRSYGYTF
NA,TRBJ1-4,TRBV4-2,CASSQDPGANEKLFF
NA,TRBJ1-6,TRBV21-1,CASRQGGSPLHF
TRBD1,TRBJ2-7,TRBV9,CASSVEGQGAYEQYF
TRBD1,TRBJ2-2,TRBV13,CASSLPLTGPTPTGELFF
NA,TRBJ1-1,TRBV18,CASVGLGGTEAFF
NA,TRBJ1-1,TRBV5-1,CASSRDGGSAEAFF
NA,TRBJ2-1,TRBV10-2,CASSDPGRRWNEQFF
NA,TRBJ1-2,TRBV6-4,CASRETDTGEEYGYTF
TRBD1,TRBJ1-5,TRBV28,CASIRDPRTGGNQPQHF
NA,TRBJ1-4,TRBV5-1,CASSLDSVNEKLFF
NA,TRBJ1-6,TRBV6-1,CASSATGNFYNSPLHF
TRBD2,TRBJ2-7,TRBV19,CASRIAGGPGEQYF
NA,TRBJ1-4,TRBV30,CAWTAVGVPGEKLFF
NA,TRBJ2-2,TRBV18,CASSPIKAGELFF
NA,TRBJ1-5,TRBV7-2,CASSPNRDKPQHF
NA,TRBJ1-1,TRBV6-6,CASRTRDTLNTEAFF
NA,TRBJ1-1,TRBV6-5,CASSFSGNTEAFF
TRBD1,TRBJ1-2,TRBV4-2,CASSLTTGANYGYTF
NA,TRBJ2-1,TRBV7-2,CASSLWGGAGNEQFF
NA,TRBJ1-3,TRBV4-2,CASSQESGNTIYF
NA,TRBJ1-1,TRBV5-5,CASSLFRNTEAFF
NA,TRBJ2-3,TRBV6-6,CASRGRSSDTQYF
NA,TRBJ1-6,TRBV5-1,CASSLEGNYNSPLHF
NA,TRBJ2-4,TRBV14,CASSQSTGNIQYF
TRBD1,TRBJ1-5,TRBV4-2,CASSQDRTGQPQHF
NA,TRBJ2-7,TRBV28,CASSLGEYYEQYF
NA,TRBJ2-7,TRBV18,CASSPPGQRYEQYF
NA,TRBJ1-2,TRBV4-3,CASSQDLGHGYGYTF
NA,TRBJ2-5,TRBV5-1,CASSLSGIGETQYF
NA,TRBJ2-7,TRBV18,CASSDFDEQYF
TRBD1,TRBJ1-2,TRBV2,CASSEGTGTAYGYTF
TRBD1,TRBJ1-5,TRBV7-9,CASSSDRDSNQPQHF
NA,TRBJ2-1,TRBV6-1,CASSEGGVLQFF
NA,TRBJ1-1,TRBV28,CASSILNTEAFF
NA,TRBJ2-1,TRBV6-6,CASSYPTGSSRNEQFF
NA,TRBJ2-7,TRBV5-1,CASSLPRIPGPSYEQYF
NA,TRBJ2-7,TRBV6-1,CASSEWVGGYEQYF
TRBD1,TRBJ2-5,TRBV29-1,CSADRGGETQYF
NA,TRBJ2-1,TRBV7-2,CASSPRRGSYNEQFF
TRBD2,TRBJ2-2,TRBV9,CASSALAGGPSGELFF
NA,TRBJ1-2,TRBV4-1,CASSRRGGGEYGYTF
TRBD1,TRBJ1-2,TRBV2,CATAQGAVYGYTF
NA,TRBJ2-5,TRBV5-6,CASSLLGPRVQETQYF
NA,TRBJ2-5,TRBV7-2,CASSLSRTGPTGTQYF
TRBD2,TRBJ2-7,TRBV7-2,CASSLLAGGLEQYF
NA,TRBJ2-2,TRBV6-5,CASSYIETGELFF
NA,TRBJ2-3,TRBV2,CASSERGLSTDTQYF
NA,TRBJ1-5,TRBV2,CASSGPLNSNQPQHF
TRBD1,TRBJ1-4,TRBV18,CASSLGQMATNEKLFF
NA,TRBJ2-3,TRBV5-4,CASSPSGTDTQYF
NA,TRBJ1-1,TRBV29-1,CSVERFVGGTEAFF
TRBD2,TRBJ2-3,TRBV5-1,CASSLDKRGTSTDTQYF
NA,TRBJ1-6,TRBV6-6,CASSFNGYNSPLHF
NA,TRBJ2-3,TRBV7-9,CASSLHSTDTQYF
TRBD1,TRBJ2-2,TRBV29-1,CSVFDRGTGELFF
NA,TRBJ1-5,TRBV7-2,CASSLAHGSNQPQHF
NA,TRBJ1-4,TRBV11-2,CASSPGGRNNEKLFF
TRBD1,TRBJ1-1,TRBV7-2,CASSLDLDRGGTEAFF
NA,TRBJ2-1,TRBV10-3,CAISERDNSGGNEQFF